What follows are 3 T cell receptor beta chains derived from one specimen sequenced in a study of low-dose radiotherapy and immunotherapy resistance in tumors. With TRAV- and TRBV-specific primers, first-strand cDNA was made, covering the alpha and beta chains. TCR amplification involved 20 PCR cycles with a constant-region primer and V-primer adapter. TCRdb called the reads again in MiXCR, with one record for every CDR3 protein. The repertoire includes some 100,000 distinct CDR3 sequences, about 20% of them detected once, and over 3.5% sits in the top ten. Time point indicated: after trial treatment. Treatment given: LDRT plus nivolumab, ipilimumab, low-dose cyclophosphamide and aspirin (RACIN trial). This specimen consisted of PBMCs, obtained after low-dose radiotherapy plus immunotherapy. The receptor source for this set is a male donor with prostate cancer.

This clonotype was observed at least ten times. CDR3: CSANSGLAGTGELFF. The CDR3 bases are TGCAGTGCTAATTCGGGACTAGCGGGAACCGGGGAGCTGTTTTTT. V and J are TRBV20-1 and TRBJ2-2; TRBD2 aligns across 13 bases. Looked up from germline, CDR1 is DFQATT and CDR2 is SNEGSKA (reference sequence). After removal of 4 bases from V and 5 bases from J, the junction contained 4 bases not matched to a gene. This CDR3 comprises 15 residues.

This clonotype was found a few times. The gene calls are TRBV15 and TRBJ2-6, with 8 bases lining up with TRBD1. The CDR3 runs to 18 residues. From germline, CDR1 is LNHNV and CDR2 YYDKDF (reference sequence). V shed 4 bases and J 0 bases; nucleotides not matched to a gene: 8. For the CDR3, the DNA is TGTGCCACCAGCACACTTCAGGGGGCGAGCTCTGGGGCCAACGTCCTGACTTTC. It translates to CATSTLQGASSGANVLTF.

This clonotype occurred many times. This chain links TRBV6-2 or TRBV6-3 with TRBJ1-2; tentatively, D is TRBD1 (5 bases). The CDR3 runs 18 residues. The germline V and J ends were trimmed by 0 bases and 5 bases, with 22 bases remaining between them. Germline-derived CDR1 and CDR2 are MNHEY and SVGEGT. For the CDR3, the DNA is TGTGCCAGCAGTTACTCTCAACTTTTAGGAAAGGGGTTATATGGCTACACCTTC. It translates to CASSYSQLLGKGLYGYTF.